This TCR delta chain appears in the sequencing data of a study of gamma-delta chains in newborns, infants, children. The sample holds many counts of this clone. Other nucleotide sequences from this sample produce the same CDR3. TCRdb called clones from the reads again using CATT. The table has about 16,000 delta-chain clones, 7.3% seen once. From germline, CDR1 is GEAIGNYY and CDR2 EKD. The CDR3 sequence is 17 residues long. Trimming left V 4 bases short and J 0 bases short, with 12 bases between. The V call is TRDV2, the J call TRDJ3; tentatively, D is TRDD3 (6 bases). This receptor was obtained from a child who was a newborn, infant or young child, either healthy, febrile or measles-vaccinated (not recorded which). Sequencing was carried out using blood. The CDR3 is CACDGNWASWDTRQMFF. The CDR3 bases are TGTGCCTGTGATGGAAACTGGGCCTCCTGGGACACCCGACAGATGTTTTTC.